A single sample is the source of the 3 T cell receptor beta chains below, sequenced in a study of blood T cells in healthy people across ages. Next came a second PCR, run for about 7 to 12 cycles, which used a sample-barcoded 5' primer along with a J-beta primer mix. Via MiXCR, TCRdb re-called the 5' RACE reads, giving one row per CDR3 protein. The sample holds hundreds of thousands of distinct CDR3 sequences; more than 55% are singletons and the top ten take roughly 25%. Sequenced material: blood. The receptors come from a man in his forties or fifties in good health.

Ten or more counts support this clonotype. The chain is built from TRBV28 and TRBJ2-7; 9 nucleotides line up with TRBD2. After removal of 1 base from V and 4 bases from J, the junction contained 17 bases not matched to a gene. The CDR3 is 19 amino acids. Germline CDR1 reads MDHEN; CDR2 reads SYDVKM. CDR3 protein: CASSLFRREGLYREYEQYF. The CDR3 nucleotides are TGTGCCAGCAGTTTATTTCGGCGGGAGGGCCTCTATAGGGAATACGAGCAGTACTTC.

This clonotype was observed a few times. This chain connects TRBV10-3 to TRBJ1-2, with 7 bases matching TRBD1. The CDR3 is 17 residues long. V lost 3 bases, J lost 2 bases, and 12 bases stayed unmatched. Looked up from germline, CDR1 is ENHRY and CDR2 is SYGVKD. The CDR3 bases are TGTGCCATCAGTGAATCCGGGACAGCGAACCTAAACTATGGCTACACCTTC. Its protein product is CAISESGTANLNYGYTF.

The J gene is TRBJ2-5, the V gene TRBV28, with D possibly being TRBD2 (5 bases). V gave up 6 bases and J gave up 7 bases, with 12 bases separating them. Per the germline V gene, CDR1 is MDHEN and CDR2 is SYDVKM. The CDR3 sequence is 12 residues long. CDR3 coding DNA: TGTGCCAGCAGGTTCATTCGGGGGACCCAGTACTTC. Translation: CASRFIRGTQYF. The full variable domain, its missing parts supplied by reference TRBV28 and TRBJ2-5, is DVKVTQSSRYLVKRTGEKVFLECVQDMDHENMFWYRQDPGLGLRLIYFSYDVKMKEKGDIPEGYSVSREKKERFSLILESASTNQTSMYLCASRFIRGTQYFGPGTRLLVL.